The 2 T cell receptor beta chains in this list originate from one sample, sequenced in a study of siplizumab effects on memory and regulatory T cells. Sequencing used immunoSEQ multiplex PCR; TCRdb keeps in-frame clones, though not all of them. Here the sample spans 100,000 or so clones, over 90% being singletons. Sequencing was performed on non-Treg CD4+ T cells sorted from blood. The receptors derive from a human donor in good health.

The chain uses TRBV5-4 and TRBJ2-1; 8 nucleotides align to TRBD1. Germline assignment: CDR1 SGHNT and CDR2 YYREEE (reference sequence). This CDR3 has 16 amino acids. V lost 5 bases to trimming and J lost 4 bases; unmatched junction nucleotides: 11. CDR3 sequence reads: CASREQGVYNYNEQFF. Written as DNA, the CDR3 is TGTGCCAGCAGGGAACAGGGGGTCTACAATTACAATGAGCAGTTCTTC. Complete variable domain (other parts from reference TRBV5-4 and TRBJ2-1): ETGVTQSPTHLIKTRGQQVTLRCSSQSGHNTVSWYQQALGQGPQFIFQYYREEENGRGNFPPRFSGLQFPNYSSELNVNALELDDSALYLCASREQGVYNYNEQFFGPGTRLTVL.

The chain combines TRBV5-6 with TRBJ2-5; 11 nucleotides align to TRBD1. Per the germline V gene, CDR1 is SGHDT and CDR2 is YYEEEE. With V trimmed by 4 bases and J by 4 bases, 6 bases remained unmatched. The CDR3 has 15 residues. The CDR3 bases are TGTGCCAGCAGCGGGGACAGGGGGGTGGGAGAGACCCAGTACTTC. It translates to CASSGDRGVGETQYF. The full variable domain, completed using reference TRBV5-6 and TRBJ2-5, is DAGVTQSPTHLIKTRGQQVTLRCSPKSGHDTVSWYQQALGQGPQFIFQYYEEEERQRGNFPDRFSGHQFPNYSSELNVNALLLGDSALYLCASSGDRGVGETQYFGPGTRLLVL.